This T cell receptor (beta chain) was found in a study of blood T cell repertoires in COVID-19. V was cut by 0 bases and J by 5 bases, with 11 bases left in between. The CDR3 extends over 14 amino acids. Germline V gene sequence: CDR1 SGHRS, CDR2 YFSETQ. Produced via immunoSEQ multiplex PCR; TCRdb's table is partial and in-frame only. The sample lists approximately 200,000 clones, more than 75% seen once, with approximately 6.2% in the top ten. The chain couples TRBV5-1 to TRBJ1-2; TRBD1 might be the D (6 bases). Source material: peripheral blood. This sequence originates from a man aged 55-75 years who had recovered from COVID-19. CDR3 bases: TGCGCCAGCAGCTTGGGAGGACAGATATATGGCTACACCTTC. Translated, it gives CASSLGGQIYGYTF.